A selection of T cell receptor beta chains follows, all from one sample in a study of Graves' ophthalmopathy and Graves' hyperthyroidism. TCRdb reprocessed the multiplex PCR reads via MiXCR and lists one record per CDR3 protein. The table has tens of thousands of distinct CDR3 sequences, 50% seen once. Sequenced input: peripheral blood. These TCRs come from an adult man with Graves' ophthalmopathy. The CDR3 runs from the conserved cysteine through the conserved F or W.

TRBV2 | CASIRARGEPQHF
TRBV12-3/TRBV12-4 | CASSDGLAGVIGYTF
TRBV7-3 | CASSLTLQDNEQYF
TRBV2 | CASREVDYGYTF
TRBV12-3/TRBV12-4 | CASSLAGTEKLFF
TRBV7-3 | CASSPPGTGAPGYEQYF
TRBV5-1 | CASSPVGTGGYGYTF
TRBV11-2 | CASSPITYEQYF
TRBV12-3/TRBV12-4 | CASSFGAGNTICF
TRBV10-3 | CAMSDHRGASSGNTIYF
TRBV24-1 | CATSDSGLAGVNEQFF
TRBV10-1 | CASSESVYEQFTGELFF
TRBV2 | CASSVETQYF
TRBV9 | CASSVGGAGFYGYTF
TRBV4-2 | CASSQGETSWGTDTQYF
TRBV12-3/TRBV12-4 | CASSPPGRLYNEQFF
TRBV20-1 | CSARTGGSYNEQFF
TRBV6-6 | CASWKYQETQYF
TRBV18 | CASSPPSSNYGYTF
TRBV2 | CASRGFDSNQPQHF
TRBV15 | CATSRTLGTGSQTQYF
TRBV6-2/TRBV6-3 | CASSYSDREATQYF
TRBV7-3 | CASSSGRGRDEQFF
TRBV24-1 | CATRDLAGVCFDNEQFF
TRBV20-1 | CSARDRVQETQYF
TRBV30 | CAWIGREGGYTF
TRBV2 | CASSDFSSGANVLTF
TRBV6-5 | CASRRVRDREAFF
TRBV20-1 | CSAPKGGRTDTQYF
TRBV2 | CASKLLGPEEKLFF
TRBV9 | CASSVEGAVTGELFF
TRBV10-3 | CAISAVDSSSSYNEQFF